Only one count was recorded for the clone carrying this TCR beta chain. Its antigen remains unknown. V lost 8 bases to trimming and J lost 6 bases, with 14 bases between them. Germline V lookup: CDR1 MDHEN, CDR2 SYDVKM. The CDR3 spans 13 residues. These data are taken from a study of OX40 agonist ivuxolimab in advanced cancers. Background on the study: A diagnosis of hepatocellular carcinoma, melanoma, renal cell or head and neck cancer was present in dose-escalation patients.

Using immunoSEQ multiplex PCR, the repertoire was profiled, and TCRdb retains in-frame clones only, with some absent. The sample contains some 130,000 clones, approximately 90% of which appear only once. Notes on the study in general: Among some nonresponders, normalized T-cell clonal expansion was also low. Expanded clones tended on average to be more numerous among CD8+ T cells than CD4+.

Sequenced here: CD4+ or CD8+ T cells sorted from blood, sampled in a trial of the OX40 agonist ivuxolimab. The origin of this receptor is an adult with an advanced solid tumor such as melanoma, head and neck, liver or kidney cancer. The chain recombines TRBV28 with TRBJ1-5; no definite D call. CDR3 residues: CASFSLGFQPQHF. For the CDR3, the DNA is TGTGCCAGCTTTTCTTTGGGGTTTCAGCCCCAGCATTTT.